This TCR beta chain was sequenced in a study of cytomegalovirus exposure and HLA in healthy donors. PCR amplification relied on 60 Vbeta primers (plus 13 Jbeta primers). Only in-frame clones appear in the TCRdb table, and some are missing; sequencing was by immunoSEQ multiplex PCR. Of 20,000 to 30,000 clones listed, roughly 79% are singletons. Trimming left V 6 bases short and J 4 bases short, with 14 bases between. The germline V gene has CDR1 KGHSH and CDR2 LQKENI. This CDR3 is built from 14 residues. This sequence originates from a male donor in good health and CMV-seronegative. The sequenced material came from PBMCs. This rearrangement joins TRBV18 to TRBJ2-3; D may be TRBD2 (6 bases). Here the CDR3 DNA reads TGTGCCAGCTCTAGGCAGGGCGGGGCAGATACGCAGTATTTT. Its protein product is CASSRQGGADTQYF.